This T cell receptor beta chain derives from a study of T cells expressing NK-cell markers. General observations from the study: Top CD8+ clonotypes included the dominant CD3+CD56+NKG2C+ clonotypes in roughly 6 donors. These clonotypes additionally ranked first within the CD3+CD56-NKG2C+ fraction of a handful of donors.

CDR1 MNHEY and CDR2 SMNVEV come from the germline V gene (reference sequence). The CDR3 is 17 amino acids. Of note for this clonotype: Its matching antigen is unknown.

TCRdb reprocessed the 5' RACE reads, keeping one entry per CDR3 protein, no DNA. Across about 260,000 distinct CDR3 sequences, the top ten clones capture roughly 4.2% of the sample. Sequenced sample: blood T cells: a sorted CD56 or NKG2C T cell subset, CD4+ or CD8+ T cells, or bulk PBMC T cells (not recorded which). This sequence joins TRBV27 and TRBJ2-3; the TRBD2 assignment by TCRdb is unverifiable without DNA. This receptor was obtained from a woman between 18 and 75 years old in good health. This chain's CDR3 is CASSLSTGGGVRDTQYF.